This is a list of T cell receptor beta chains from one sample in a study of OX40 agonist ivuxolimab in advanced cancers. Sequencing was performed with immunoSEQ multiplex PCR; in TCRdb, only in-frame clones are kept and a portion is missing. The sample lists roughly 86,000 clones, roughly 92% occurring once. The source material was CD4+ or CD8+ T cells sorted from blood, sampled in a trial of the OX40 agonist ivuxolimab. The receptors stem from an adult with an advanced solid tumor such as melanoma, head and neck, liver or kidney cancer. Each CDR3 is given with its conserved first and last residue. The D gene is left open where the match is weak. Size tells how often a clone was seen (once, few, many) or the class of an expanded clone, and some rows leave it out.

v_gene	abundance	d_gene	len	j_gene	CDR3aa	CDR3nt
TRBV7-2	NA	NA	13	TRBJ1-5	CASSLDSDQPQHF	TGTGCCAGCAGCTTAGATTCAGATCAGCCCCAGCATTTT
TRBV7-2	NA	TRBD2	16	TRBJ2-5	CASSTRTSGSGETQYF	TGTGCCAGCAGCACCCGGACTAGCGGGAGTGGGGAGACCCAGTACTTC
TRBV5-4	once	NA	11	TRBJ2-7	CASSSPYEQYF	TGTGCCAGCAGCTCCCCCTACGAGCAGTACTTC
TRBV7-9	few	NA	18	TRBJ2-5	CASSLGQLKGRSLETQYF	TGTGCCAGCAGCTTAGGTCAATTGAAGGGCAGGTCGTTAGAGACCCAGTACTTC
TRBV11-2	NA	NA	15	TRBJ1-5	CASSLGLGGNQPQHF	TGTGCCAGCAGCTTAGGTCTCGGAGGAAATCAGCCCCAGCATTTT
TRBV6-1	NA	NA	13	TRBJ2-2	CASSGPGTGELFF	TGTGCCAGCAGTGGGCCGGGGACCGGGGAGCTGTTTTTT
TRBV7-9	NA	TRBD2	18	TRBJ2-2	CASSLVTSGRAPPGELFF	TGTGCCAGCAGCTTAGTGACTAGCGGGAGGGCCCCCCCCGGGGAGCTGTTTTTT
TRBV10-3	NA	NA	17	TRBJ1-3	CAISESGIPGRGNTIYF	TGTGCCATCAGTGAGTCGGGCATCCCCGGTCGGGGAAACACCATATATTTT
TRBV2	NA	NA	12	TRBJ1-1	CASSQGYTEAFF	TGTGCCAGCAGTCAGGGTTACACTGAAGCTTTCTTT
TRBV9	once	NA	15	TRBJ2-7	CASSVLPEGSYEQYF	TGTGCCAGCAGCGTACTTCCGGAAGGCTCCTACGAGCAGTACTTC
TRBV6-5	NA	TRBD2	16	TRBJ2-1	CASSYSRGAGEGEQFF	TGTGCCAGCAGTTACTCGAGGGGAGCGGGAGAGGGTGAGCAGTTCTTC
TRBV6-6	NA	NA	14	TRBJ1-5	CASSYGEGNQPQHF	TGTGCCAGCAGTTACGGGGAAGGCAATCAGCCCCAGCATTTT
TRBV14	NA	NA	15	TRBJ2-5	CASSPRVPPAETQYF	TGTGCCAGCAGCCCCCGGGTACCTCCCGCAGAGACCCAGTACTTC
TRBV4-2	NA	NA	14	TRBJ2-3	CASSRGWGTDTQYF	TGTGCCAGCAGCCGAGGGTGGGGCACAGATACGCAGTATTTT
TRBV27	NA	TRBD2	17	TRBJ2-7	CASSFLGTSGSSYEQYF	TGTGCCAGCAGTTTCCTAGGGACTAGCGGGAGTTCCTACGAGCAGTACTTC
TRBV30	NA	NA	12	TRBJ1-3	CAWGSPGNTIYF	TGTGCCTGGGGCTCTCCTGGAAACACCATATATTTT
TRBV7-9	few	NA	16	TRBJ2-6	CASSLAGAPGANVLTF	TGTGCCAGCAGCTTAGCTGGGGCCCCCGGGGCCAACGTCCTGACTTTC
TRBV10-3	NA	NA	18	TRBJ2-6	CASNRVQGTLSGANVLTF	TGTGCCTCAAACAGGGTCCAGGGGACCCTCTCTGGGGCCAACGTCCTGACTTTC
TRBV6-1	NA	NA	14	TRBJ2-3	CASSETGPTDTQYF	TGTGCCAGCAGTGAGACAGGACCCACAGATACGCAGTATTTT
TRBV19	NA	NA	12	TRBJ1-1	CASSIVPNEAFF	TGTGCCAGTAGTATAGTCCCCAATGAAGCTTTCTTT
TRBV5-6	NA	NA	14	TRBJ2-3	CASSGLTGFDTQYF	TGTGCCAGCAGCGGATTGACAGGTTTTGATACGCAGTATTTT
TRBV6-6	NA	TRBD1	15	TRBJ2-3	CASRVWDRGTDTQYF	TGTGCCAGCAGGGTTTGGGACAGGGGCACAGATACGCAGTATTTT
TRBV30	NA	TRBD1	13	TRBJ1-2	CAWSPQGNYGYTF	TGTGCCTGGAGCCCACAGGGGAACTATGGCTACACCTTC
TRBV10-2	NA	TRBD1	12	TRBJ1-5	CATGTGNQPQHF	TGCGCCACCGGGACAGGCAATCAGCCTCAGCATTTT
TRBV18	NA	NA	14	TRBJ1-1	CASSLWERNTEAFF	TGTGCCAGCTCACTCTGGGAAAGGAACACTGAAGCTTTCTTT
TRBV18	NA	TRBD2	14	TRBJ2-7	CASSPPSGSYEQYF	TGTGCCAGCTCACCTCCTAGCGGTTCCTACGAGCAGTACTTC
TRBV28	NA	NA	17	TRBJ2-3	CASSPPGTLSLSDTQYF	TGTGCCAGCAGCCCCCCCGGGACCCTTTCCCTCTCGGATACGCAGTATTTT
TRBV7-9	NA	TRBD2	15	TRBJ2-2	CASIFRLAGEGELFF	TGTGCCAGCATTTTTCGACTAGCGGGAGAGGGGGAGCTGTTTTTT
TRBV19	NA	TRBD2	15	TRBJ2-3	CASSALAGAGDTQYF	TGTGCCAGTAGTGCGCTAGCGGGAGCCGGAGATACGCAGTATTTT
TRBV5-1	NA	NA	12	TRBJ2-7	CASSRGEGEQYF	TGCGCCAGCAGCCGAGGAGAGGGCGAGCAGTACTTC
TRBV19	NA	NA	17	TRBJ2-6	CASSIRHRGAGANVLTF	TGTGCCAGTAGTATAAGGCACCGGGGGGCCGGGGCCAACGTCCTGACTTTC
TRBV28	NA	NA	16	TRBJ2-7	CASSLVSRAAAHEQYF	TGTGCCAGCAGTTTGGTGTCGAGGGCGGCGGCGCACGAGCAGTACTTC
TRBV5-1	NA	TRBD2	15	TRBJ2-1	CASSTRLAGDHEQFF	TGCGCCAGCAGCACACGACTAGCGGGAGACCATGAGCAGTTCTTC
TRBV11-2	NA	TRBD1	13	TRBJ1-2	CASSYLQGNGYTF	TGTGCCAGCAGCTACCTACAGGGGAATGGCTACACCTTC
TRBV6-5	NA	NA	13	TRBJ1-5	CASRLGHAEPQHF	TGTGCCAGCAGGCTGGGGCACGCCGAGCCCCAGCATTTT
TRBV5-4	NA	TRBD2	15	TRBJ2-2	CASSSGTNLGGELFF	TGTGCCAGCAGCTCCGGGACTAACTTGGGCGGGGAGCTGTTTTTT
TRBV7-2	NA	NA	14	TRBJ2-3	CASSSPPGGDTQYF	TGTGCCAGCAGCTCCCCCCCCGGGGGAGATACGCAGTATTTT
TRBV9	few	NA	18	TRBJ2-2	CASSVRPTNQVSAGELFF	TGTGCCAGCAGCGTACGACCGACCAACCAAGTGTCCGCCGGGGAGCTGTTTTTT
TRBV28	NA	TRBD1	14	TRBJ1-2	CASSSYQGGYGYTF	TGTGCCAGCAGTTCCTACCAGGGGGGCTATGGCTACACCTTC
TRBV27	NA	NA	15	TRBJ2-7	CASSFQTGTIGEQYF	TGTGCCAGCAGTTTCCAGACAGGGACTATTGGTGAGCAGTACTTC
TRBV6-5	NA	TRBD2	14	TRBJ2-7	CASSPGGGFYEQYF	TGTGCCAGCAGCCCCGGGGGGGGTTTCTACGAGCAGTACTTC
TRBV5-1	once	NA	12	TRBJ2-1	CASSDVGDEQFF	TGCGCCAGCAGCGATGTCGGGGATGAGCAGTTCTTC
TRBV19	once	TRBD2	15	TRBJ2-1	CATRPSGTSGTWQFF	TGTGCCACTCGTCCGTCCGGGACTAGCGGGACGTGGCAGTTCTTC
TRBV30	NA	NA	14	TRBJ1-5	CAWSVTGGNQPQHF	TGTGCCTGGAGTGTAACCGGGGGCAATCAGCCCCAGCATTTT
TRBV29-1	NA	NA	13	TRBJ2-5	CSFQGPPQETQYF	TGCAGCTTTCAAGGCCCACCCCAAGAGACCCAGTACTTC
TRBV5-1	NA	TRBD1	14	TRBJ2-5	CASGRTGGSETQYF	TGCGCCAGCGGGAGGACAGGGGGCAGTGAGACCCAGTACTTC
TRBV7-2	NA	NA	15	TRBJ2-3	CASSLLGVPADTQYF	TGTGCCAGCAGCTTATTGGGGGTCCCCGCAGATACGCAGTATTTT
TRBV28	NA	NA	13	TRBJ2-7	CASSLSIPKEQYF	TGTGCCAGCAGTTTAAGTATCCCTAAGGAGCAGTACTTC
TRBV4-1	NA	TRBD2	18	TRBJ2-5	CASSQDGTSGRIGETQYF	TGCGCCAGCAGCCAAGATGGGACTAGCGGGAGGATCGGAGAGACCCAGTACTTC
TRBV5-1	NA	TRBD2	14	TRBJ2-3	CASSASGRGDTQYF	TGCGCCAGCAGCGCCAGCGGGAGAGGGGATACGCAGTATTTT
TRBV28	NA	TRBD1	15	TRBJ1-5	CASRDRGGSNQPQHF	TGTGCCAGCAGGGACAGGGGGGGTAGCAATCAGCCCCAGCATTTT
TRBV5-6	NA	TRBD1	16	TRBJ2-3	CATQTLGDRGRDTQYF	TGTGCCACCCAAACCCTCGGGGACAGGGGAAGAGATACGCAGTATTTT
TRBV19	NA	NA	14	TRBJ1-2	CASSIRQAHYGYTF	TGTGCCAGTAGTATTCGACAGGCCCACTATGGCTACACCTTC
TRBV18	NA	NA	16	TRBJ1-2	CASSPPTGNLGYGYTF	TGTGCCAGCTCACCACCGACAGGAAATCTAGGCTATGGCTACACCTTC